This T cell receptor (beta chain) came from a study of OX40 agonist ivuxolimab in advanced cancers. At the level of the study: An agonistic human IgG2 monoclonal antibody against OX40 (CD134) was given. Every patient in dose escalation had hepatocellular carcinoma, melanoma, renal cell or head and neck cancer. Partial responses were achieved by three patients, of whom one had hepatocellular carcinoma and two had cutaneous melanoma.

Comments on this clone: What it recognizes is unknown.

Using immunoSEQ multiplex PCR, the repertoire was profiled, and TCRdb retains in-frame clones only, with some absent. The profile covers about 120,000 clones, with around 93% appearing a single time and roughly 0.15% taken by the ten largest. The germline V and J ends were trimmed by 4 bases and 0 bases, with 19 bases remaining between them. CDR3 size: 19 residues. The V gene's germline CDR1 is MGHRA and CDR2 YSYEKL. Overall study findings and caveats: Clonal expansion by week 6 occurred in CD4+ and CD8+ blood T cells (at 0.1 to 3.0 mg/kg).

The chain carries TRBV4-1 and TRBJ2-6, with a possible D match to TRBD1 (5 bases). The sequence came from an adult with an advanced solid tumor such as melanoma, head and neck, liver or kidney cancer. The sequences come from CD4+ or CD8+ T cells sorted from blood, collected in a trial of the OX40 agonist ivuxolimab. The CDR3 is CASSPRTRGFFSGANVLTF. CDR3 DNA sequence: TGCGCCAGCAGCCCACGGACAAGGGGTTTCTTCTCTGGGGCCAACGTCCTGACTTTC.